A single sample is the source of the 23 T cell receptor beta chains below, sequenced in a study of blood T cell repertoires in COVID-19. Some clones are missing from TCRdb's copy, which holds only in-frame ones; the method was immunoSEQ multiplex PCR. Of about 260,000 clones in the sample, around nine tenths are singletons; the top ten hold 10%. Sequencing was carried out using peripheral blood. The receptor set was obtained from a woman in her seventies with COVID-19, enrolled during active disease.

The chain is built from TRBV3-1 (or the pseudogene TRBV3-2) and TRBJ2-3; 12 nucleotides align to TRBD2. V lost 4 bases, J lost 4 bases, and 12 bases stayed unmatched. CDR1 is LGHDT and CDR2 is YNNKEL in the germline V gene (reference sequence). The CDR3 covers 18 residues. CDR3 sequence reads: CASSPSSGRALRADTQYF. In nucleotides, the CDR3 is TGTGCCAGCAGCCCCTCTAGCGGGAGGGCGCTTCGGGCAGATACGCAGTATTTT.

The V gene is TRBV29-1, the J gene TRBJ2-7; TRBD1 aligns across 9 bases. The length of the CDR3 is 13 residues. Germline assignment: CDR1 SQVTM and CDR2 ANQGSEA. V was pared by 6 bases and J by 1 base, with 4 bases of the junction left unmatched. CDR3 DNA sequence: TGCAGCGTCACCGGGACAGGGTCCTACGAGCAGTACTTC. Encoded protein: CSVTGTGSYEQYF.

This clone was counted a single time. The chain is built from TRBV27 and TRBJ2-7; TRBD1 aligns across 8 bases. V was clipped by 2 bases and J by 4 bases; unmatched bases: 13. Germline V gene sequence: CDR1 MNHEY, CDR2 SMNVEV (reference sequence). The CDR3 totals 17 residues. The CDR3 DNA is TGTGCCAGCAGTTTAAGGTCAGGGGGCGCCGCCCCATACGAGCAGTACTTC. This codes for CASSLRSGGAAPYEQYF.

This chain joins TRBV18 and TRBJ1-6; maybe TRBD1 (6 bases). The CDR3 is made up of 16 amino acids. Looked up from germline, CDR1 is KGHSH and CDR2 is LQKENI. Trimming left V 4 bases short and J 5 bases short, with 15 bases between. The CDR3 is CASSLHPGANNSPLHF. CDR3 coding DNA: TGTGCCAGCTCACTACACCCAGGGGCTAATAATTCACCCCTCCACTTT. Full variable domain (remainder filled in from reference TRBV18 and TRBJ1-6): NAGVMQNPRHLVRRRGQEARLRCSPMKGHSHVYWYRQLPEEGLKFMVYLQKENIIDESGMPKERFSAEFPKEGPSILRIQQVVRGDSAAYFCASSLHPGANNSPLHFGNGTRLTVT.

This chain uses TRBV6-5 with TRBJ2-5; 11 bases agree with TRBD2. The CDR3 length is 14 residues. Per germline, CDR1 MNHEY and CDR2 SVGAGI. Trimming at V came to 11 bases and at J to 5 bases, leaving 10 bases not matched to a gene. CDR3 DNA sequence: TGTGCCGCCCCGGGACTAGCGGTAGAGGAGACCCAGTACTTC. As protein: CAAPGLAVEETQYF.

The chain uses TRBV28 and TRBJ1-2; 8 nucleotides match TRBD1. The CDR3 spans 15 residues. Germline assignment: CDR1 MDHEN and CDR2 SYDVKM. With V trimmed by 4 bases and J by 0 bases, 4 bases remained unmatched. The CDR3 sequence: CASSSTGGANYGYTF. Written as DNA, the CDR3 is TGTGCCAGCAGTTCCACAGGGGGGGCTAACTATGGCTACACCTTC.

This rearrangement joins TRBV7-2 to TRBJ2-3; unclear D gene. V lost 3 bases, J lost 1 base, and 8 bases lay in between. The CDR3 is 14 amino acids. Germline loops: CDR1 SGHTA, CDR2 FQGNSA. Here the CDR3 reads CASSFNLRTDTQYF. DNA of the CDR3: TGTGCCAGCAGCTTTAACTTACGCACAGATACGCAGTATTTT.

The chain links TRBV19 to TRBJ2-1, with D possibly being TRBD2 (6 bases). This CDR3 has 14 residues. Germline assignment: CDR1 LNHDA and CDR2 SQIVND (reference sequence). The V end was cut by 7 bases, the J end by 8 bases, with 18 bases between. The CDR3 nucleotides are TGTGCCAGTATGTTGCGGGACCTAGCCGATGAGCAGTTCTTC. Protein product: CASMLRDLADEQFF.

This sequence joins TRBV5-1 and TRBJ1-2, with 11 bases fitting TRBD1. Per germline, CDR1 SGHRS and CDR2 YFSETQ. This CDR3 is 14 amino acids long. J was trimmed by 8 bases and V by 4 bases; bases with no gene match: 7. Here the CDR3 DNA reads TGCGCCAGCAGCCCCCTCGGGACAGGGGGAGGCTACACCTTC. It specifies CASSPLGTGGGYTF.

The rearrangement joins TRBV18 to TRBJ1-4, with D unresolved. The V end lost 3 bases, the J end lost 5 bases, and 19 bases lay between the germline ends. This CDR3 contains 17 residues. Germline values: CDR1 KGHSH, CDR2 LQKENI. The CDR3 here is CASSPSKEARSNEKLFF. The CDR3 nucleotides are TGTGCCAGCTCACCCTCCAAGGAGGCCAGGAGCAATGAAAAACTGTTTTTT. Supplemented by reference TRBV18 and TRBJ1-4, the full variable domain reads NAGVMQNPRHLVRRRGQEARLRCSPMKGHSHVYWYRQLPEEGLKFMVYLQKENIIDESGMPKERFSAEFPKEGPSILRIQQVVRGDSAAYFCASSPSKEARSNEKLFFGSGTQLSVL.

The V gene is TRBV28, the J gene TRBJ2-7; TRBD2 might be the D (5 bases). V lost 3 bases, J lost 7 bases, and 10 bases lay in between. This CDR3 is built from 12 residues. Germline values: CDR1 MDHEN, CDR2 SYDVKM. CDR3 in amino acids: CASSFREREQYF. CDR3 DNA: TGTGCCAGCAGTTTCCGGGAAAGGGAGCAGTACTTC.

This clone was seen only a few times. The rearrangement uses TRBV11-2 and TRBJ2-7; no definite D call. Per the germline V gene, CDR1 is SGHAT and CDR2 is FQNNGV. The V end lost 1 base, the J end lost 2 bases, and 9 bases lay between the germline ends. The CDR3 runs 14 residues. CDR3: CASSLGQFAYEQYF. The CDR3 nucleotides read TGTGCCAGCAGCTTAGGTCAGTTCGCCTACGAGCAGTACTTC.

In its sample, this clone was seen a few times. The J gene is TRBJ2-5, the V gene TRBV5-4; TRBD1 might be the D (6 bases). V was trimmed by 4 bases and J by 4 bases, leaving 20 bases between them. Germline values: CDR1 SGHNT, CDR2 YYREEE (reference sequence). This CDR3 has 16 residues. The CDR3 here is CASSKRPGTPLETQYF. The CDR3 DNA is TGTGCCAGCAGCAAACGACCCGGGACACCTTTAGAGACCCAGTACTTC.

This clone was counted once. As DNA, the CDR3 is TGTGCCAGCAGCTCCATCCAGGGTAATGGCTACACCTTC. Amino acids: CASSSIQGNGYTF. The chain links TRBV5-8 to TRBJ1-2, with D possibly being TRBD1 (5 bases). CDR1 SGHTS and CDR2 YDEGEE come from the germline V gene. V gave up 3 bases and J gave up 6 bases, with 12 bases separating them. This CDR3 has 13 amino acids. Full variable domain (rest looked up from reference TRBV5-8 and TRBJ1-2): EAGVTQSPTHLIKTRGQQATLRCSPISGHTSVYWYQQALGLGLQFLLWYDEGEERNRGNFPPRFSGRQFPNYSSELNVNALELEDSALYLCASSSIQGNGYTFGSGTRLTVV.

This chain links TRBV14 with TRBJ1-2; D gene uncertain. This CDR3 region has 14 residues. V lost 4 bases and J lost 4, with 13 bases in between. CDR1 and CDR2 from the germline V gene are SGHDN and FVKESK. CDR3 in DNA: TGTGCCAGCAGCCCGACTCTAACGGCCTATGGCTACACCTTC. It specifies CASSPTLTAYGYTF. Combining the CDR3 with reference TRBV14 and TRBJ1-2 gives the whole variable domain EAGVTQFPSHSVIEKGQTVTLRCDPISGHDNLYWYRRVMGKEIKFLLHFVKESKQDESGMPNNRFLAERTGGTYSTLKVQPAELEDSGVYFCASSPTLTAYGYTFGSGTRLTVV.

The J gene is TRBJ1-5, the V gene TRBV7-2; 9 bases align to TRBD1. This CDR3 spans 15 amino acids. Per germline, CDR1 SGHTA and CDR2 FQGNSA. After removal of 0 bases from V and 7 bases from J, the junction contained 4 bases not matched to a gene. This chain's CDR3 is CASSLAGQGHQPQHF. The CDR3 nucleotides read TGTGCCAGCAGCTTAGCAGGACAGGGGCACCAGCCCCAGCATTTT.

This chain uses TRBV10-3 with TRBJ2-2; TRBD1 agrees at 8 bases. Germline values: CDR1 ENHRY, CDR2 SYGVKD. This CDR3 is built from 14 residues. The V gene end was trimmed by 6 bases and the J gene end by 5 bases; junction bases not matched to a gene: 5. The CDR3 region has the DNA TGTGCCATCAGCGTCGACAGGGGTACCGGGGAGCTGTTTTTT. Translation gives CAISVDRGTGELFF.

The chain is built from TRBV2 and TRBJ1-2, with TRBD1 matching 9 bases. Germline CDR1 reads SNHLY; CDR2 reads FYNNEI. V was clipped by 5 bases and J by 4 bases; unmatched bases: 5. This CDR3 is 14 amino acids long. CDR3 residues: CASSRQGEVYGYTF. CDR3 bases: TGTGCCAGCAGTCGACAGGGGGAGGTCTATGGCTACACCTTC. Drawing the rest from reference TRBV2 and TRBJ1-2, the complete variable domain is EPEVTQTPSHQVTQMGQEVILRCVPISNHLYFYWYRQILGQKVEFLVSFYNNEISEKSEIFDDQFSVERPDGSNFTLKIRSTKLEDSAMYFCASSRQGEVYGYTFGSGTRLTVV.

The V call is TRBV28, the J call TRBJ2-3, with D perhaps matching TRBD1 (6 bases). Trimming shortened V by 5 bases and J by 2 bases, and 11 bases separated the two germline ends. Germline V lookup: CDR1 MDHEN, CDR2 SYDVKM. This CDR3 region has 14 residues. CDR3 DNA sequence: TGTGCCAGCAGTCCCACAGGGATCACAGATACGCAGTATTTT. Encoded protein: CASSPTGITDTQYF.

The chain combines TRBV7-3 with TRBJ2-1; 12 bases match TRBD2. The J segment lost 9 bases and the V segment lost 4 bases, leaving 4 bases of the junction unmatched. The CDR3 spans 14 residues. Per the germline V gene, CDR1 is SGHTA and CDR2 is FQGTGA. The CDR3 coding sequence is TGTGCCAGCAGCTCTAGCGGGAGGGCCGGTGAGCAGTTCTTC. This gives the protein CASSSSGRAGEQFF.

The CDR3: CASSLSSGPLHF. The CDR3 bases are TGTGCCAGCAGTTTATCTTCAGGGCCCCTCCACTTT. The chain recombines TRBV12-3 or TRBV12-4 with TRBJ1-6; a possible D gene is TRBD1 (5 bases). The CDR3 loop spans 12 amino acids. Between the trimmed V and J ends, which lost 2 bases and 13 bases, there was a span of 9 bases.

This sequence joins TRBV10-3 and TRBJ1-1, with a tentative D call TRBD1 (5 bases). Between the trimmed V and J ends, which lost 3 bases and 2 bases, there was a span of 10 bases. Germline CDR1 and CDR2: ENHRY and SYGVKD. CDR3 size: 14 residues. The CDR3 DNA reads TGTGCCATCAGTGAAACAGGATCAAACACTGAAGCTTTCTTT. Its translation is CAISETGSNTEAFF.

The chain employs TRBV18 and TRBJ1-4; weak D call: TRBD1 (6 bases). CDR1 and CDR2 from the germline V gene are KGHSH and LQKENI. Between the trimmed V and J ends, which lost 0 bases and 7 bases, there was a span of 15 bases. This CDR3 has 16 amino acids. This CDR3 is CASSPPARGRGEKLFF. In DNA, the CDR3 is TGTGCCAGCTCACCACCGGCGAGGGGGAGAGGTGAAAAACTGTTTTTT.